This T cell receptor (beta chain) derives from a study of cytomegalovirus exposure and HLA in healthy donors. Looking at the study overall: An earlier analysis found fewer than 120 million unique TCR beta sequences from 150 million to 200 million T cells.

At sampling all donors were nominally healthy, likely with unrecorded immune exposures. 13 Jbeta primers and 60 Vbeta primers were used for the PCR. Only in-frame clones appear in the TCRdb table, and some are missing; sequencing was by immunoSEQ multiplex PCR. The sample includes tens of thousands of clones, about 70% of them seen just once. Study conclusions and caveats: Across donors, most TCRs were seen rarely, yet some public ones were widespread. Common viral pathogens seemed, in a later analysis, to connect with several of the most significant clusters.

V lost 5 bases, J lost 3 bases, and 15 bases lay in between. Germline V gives CDR1 SGHRS, CDR2 YFSETQ. The CDR3 is made up of 14 amino acids. As to this clone: Its antigen is unidentified.

The specimen was PBMCs. This sequence joins TRBV5-1 and TRBJ2-7, with a weak D call TRBD1 (6 bases). The sequence was collected from a woman between 45 and 65 years old in good health and CMV-seropositive. The CDR3 here is CASSPGQNRYEQYF. The CDR3 nucleotides read TGCGCCAGCAGTCCAGGACAGAATCGCTACGAGCAGTACTTC.